These T cell receptor beta chains were read from a single sample in a study of T cell responses to AZD1222 COVID-19 vaccine. The assay was immunoSEQ multiplex PCR, and TCRdb's table has in-frame clones only and misses some. Of about 200,000 clones in the sample, roughly 92% were seen once. This sample comprised peripheral blood, obtained 28 days after the second AZD1222 dose. Every receptor here comes from an adult who received the AZD1222 COVID-19 vaccine. CDR3s include the opening cysteine and the closing phenylalanine or tryptophan. A D gene is named only where the DNA matches it firmly. Only part of the rows carry a size: once, few, many, or a class if the clone is expanded.

V gene: TRBV15; D gene: TRBD2; clone size: -; J gene: TRBJ2-1; CDR3 DNA: TGTGCCACCAGCATCGGCGGGAGTTCCTACAATGAGCAGTTCTTC; CDR3 protein: CATSIGGSSYNEQFF
V gene: TRBV21-1; D gene: -; clone size: -; J gene: TRBJ2-1; CDR3 DNA: TGTGCAGGGGAGGTCATCCGACAGGGCTCCTACAATGAGCAGTTCTTC; CDR3 protein: CAGEVIRQGSYNEQFF
V gene: TRBV19; D gene: -; clone size: -; J gene: TRBJ1-5; CDR3 DNA: TGTGCCAGTAGTATACTACAGACCGGGACCCAAAGGCCCCGATATAGCAATCAGCCCCAGCATTTT; CDR3 protein: CASSILQTGTQRPRYSNQPQHF
V gene: TRBV11-1; D gene: TRBD2; clone size: -; J gene: TRBJ2-5; CDR3 DNA: TGTGCCAGCAGCTTAGGGATTAGCGGGAGGCAAGAGACCCAGTACTTC; CDR3 protein: CASSLGISGRQETQYF
V gene: TRBV9; D gene: -; clone size: few; J gene: TRBJ2-1; CDR3 DNA: TGTGCCAGCAGCCCCCTCCCGACTTTGGGCTCCTACAATGAGCAGTTCTTC; CDR3 protein: CASSPLPTLGSYNEQFF
V gene: TRBV5-1; D gene: TRBD1; clone size: -; J gene: TRBJ1-1; CDR3 DNA: TGCGCCAGCTCTCCTGGGACAGGGGGGAACACTGAAGCTTTCTTT; CDR3 protein: CASSPGTGGNTEAFF
V gene: TRBV9; D gene: TRBD1; clone size: once; J gene: TRBJ1-2; CDR3 DNA: TGTGCCAGCAGCGTCGACCCGACAGGGGGCTTTTATGGCTACACCTTC; CDR3 protein: CASSVDPTGGFYGYTF
V gene: TRBV4-2; D gene: -; clone size: -; J gene: TRBJ1-1; CDR3 DNA: TGTGCCAGCAGCCAAGGGTGGCAAGTTGAAGCTTTCTTT; CDR3 protein: CASSQGWQVEAFF
V gene: TRBV30; D gene: -; clone size: -; J gene: TRBJ2-2; CDR3 DNA: TGTGCCTGGAGCGCGTACTCCACCGGGGAGCTGTTTTTT; CDR3 protein: CAWSAYSTGELFF
V gene: TRBV19; D gene: -; clone size: once; J gene: TRBJ2-6; CDR3 DNA: TGTGCCAGCAGGGGTTCTGGGGCCAACGTCCTGACTTTC; CDR3 protein: CASRGSGANVLTF
V gene: TRBV7-9; D gene: TRBD1; clone size: -; J gene: TRBJ1-1; CDR3 DNA: TGTGCCAGCAGCCCGACAGGGGAGAGCACTGAAGCTTTCTTT; CDR3 protein: CASSPTGESTEAFF
V gene: TRBV7-2; D gene: TRBD1; clone size: -; J gene: TRBJ1-1; CDR3 DNA: TGTGCCAGCAGCAGGACAGGGGGCGCGTTTGAAGCTTTCTTT; CDR3 protein: CASSRTGGAFEAFF
V gene: TRBV28; D gene: -; clone size: -; J gene: TRBJ1-5; CDR3 DNA: TGTGCCAGCAGTTTTAGGGAGGTGGATTGGCCCCAGCATTTT; CDR3 protein: CASSFREVDWPQHF
V gene: TRBV30; D gene: -; clone size: -; J gene: TRBJ1-1; CDR3 DNA: TGTGCCTGGAGTTTCTATTCACAGGGAGAAGCTTTCTTT; CDR3 protein: CAWSFYSQGEAFF
V gene: TRBV10-2; D gene: TRBD2; clone size: -; J gene: TRBJ2-7; CDR3 DNA: TGCGCCAACACCGGGACTAGTGACTACGAGCAGTACTTC; CDR3 protein: CANTGTSDYEQYF
V gene: TRBV2; D gene: TRBD2; clone size: -; J gene: TRBJ2-1; CDR3 DNA: TGTGCCAGCAGGGGGGGGGAGCAGTTCTTC; CDR3 protein: CASRGGEQFF
V gene: TRBV9; D gene: -; clone size: -; J gene: TRBJ2-5; CDR3 DNA: TGTGCCAGCAGCGGGGACGGACAGTACGGGACCCAGTACTTC; CDR3 protein: CASSGDGQYGTQYF
V gene: TRBV9; D gene: -; clone size: -; J gene: TRBJ2-2; CDR3 DNA: TGTGCCAGCAGCGTCACGCGCGACACCGGGGAGCTGTTTTTT; CDR3 protein: CASSVTRDTGELFF
V gene: TRBV5-1; D gene: -; clone size: -; J gene: TRBJ1-6; CDR3 DNA: TGCGCCAGCAGCTTGGAGGGCCTGAATTCACCCCTCCACTTT; CDR3 protein: CASSLEGLNSPLHF
V gene: TRBV6-5; D gene: -; clone size: -; J gene: TRBJ1-4; CDR3 DNA: TGTGCCAGCAGTTACACCTCGCATAATGAAAAACTGTTTTTT; CDR3 protein: CASSYTSHNEKLFF
V gene: TRBV9; D gene: -; clone size: -; J gene: TRBJ2-3; CDR3 DNA: TGTGCCAGCAGCGTAGCAGGGCGAGCCACAGATACGCAGTATTTT; CDR3 protein: CASSVAGRATDTQYF
V gene: TRBV30; D gene: TRBD2; clone size: -; J gene: TRBJ2-7; CDR3 DNA: TGTGCCTGGATTCGAGCTAGCGGGGCTATTACCTACGAGCAGTACTTC; CDR3 protein: CAWIRASGAITYEQYF
V gene: TRBV28; D gene: -; clone size: -; J gene: TRBJ1-1; CDR3 DNA: TGTGCCAGCAGTCTAACGGGGGTCGGAGCTTTCTTT; CDR3 protein: CASSLTGVGAFF
V gene: TRBV18; D gene: -; clone size: -; J gene: TRBJ2-3; CDR3 DNA: TGTGCCAGCTCAGAAAATACCGGGATTCCCACAGATACGCAGTATTTT; CDR3 protein: CASSENTGIPTDTQYF
V gene: TRBV9; D gene: -; clone size: -; J gene: TRBJ2-2; CDR3 DNA: TGTGCCAGCAGCGACGGGGGTTGGGGAACCGGGGAGCTGTTTTTT; CDR3 protein: CASSDGGWGTGELFF
V gene: TRBV13; D gene: TRBD2; clone size: -; J gene: TRBJ2-7; CDR3 DNA: TGTGCCAGCAGTATGAACCCGGGACTACCTCCGAGGGTTGTTGAGCAGTACTTC; CDR3 protein: CASSMNPGLPPRVVEQYF
V gene: TRBV5-1; D gene: -; clone size: -; J gene: TRBJ1-1; CDR3 DNA: TGCGCCAGCAGCCCTAGAGGAGGGGTGGCTGAAGCTTTCTTT; CDR3 protein: CASSPRGGVAEAFF
V gene: TRBV28; D gene: TRBD1; clone size: -; J gene: TRBJ1-2; CDR3 DNA: TGTGCCAGCAGTTCCGCAAGCCTCAGGGGGCCGATGAACTATGGCTACACCTTC; CDR3 protein: CASSSASLRGPMNYGYTF
V gene: TRBV19; D gene: TRBD2; clone size: -; J gene: TRBJ2-1; CDR3 DNA: TGTGCCAGTAGTTTGGGACTAGCAGAATACGAGCAGTTCTTC; CDR3 protein: CASSLGLAEYEQFF
V gene: TRBV14; D gene: -; clone size: -; J gene: TRBJ2-7; CDR3 DNA: TGTGCCAGCAGCCAAGATTTCACCAGGGGCGAGCAGTACTTC; CDR3 protein: CASSQDFTRGEQYF
V gene: TRBV11-2; D gene: TRBD2; clone size: -; J gene: TRBJ2-4; CDR3 DNA: TGTGCCAGCAGCTCTAGGTCTCCTCTAGCGGGAGGGTCCAAAAACATTCAGTACTTC; CDR3 protein: CASSSRSPLAGGSKNIQYF
V gene: TRBV6-1; D gene: -; clone size: -; J gene: TRBJ1-3; CDR3 DNA: TGTGCCAGCAGTGAACGAGTGAACACCATATATTTT; CDR3 protein: CASSERVNTIYF
V gene: TRBV6-5; D gene: -; clone size: -; J gene: TRBJ1-2; CDR3 DNA: TGTGCCAGCAGAGACGGGGGATGGGGCTACACCTTC; CDR3 protein: CASRDGGWGYTF
V gene: TRBV5-1; D gene: -; clone size: -; J gene: TRBJ2-2; CDR3 DNA: TGCGCCAGCAGCTTAGGGCTAGCTGTCACCGGGGAGCTGTTTTTT; CDR3 protein: CASSLGLAVTGELFF
V gene: TRBV5-5; D gene: -; clone size: once; J gene: TRBJ1-1; CDR3 DNA: TGTGCCAGCAGCCCGGGGAACACTGAAGCTTTCTTT; CDR3 protein: CASSPGNTEAFF
V gene: TRBV27; D gene: -; clone size: -; J gene: TRBJ2-3; CDR3 DNA: TGTGCCAGCAGTTTTCAATGGGGAGATACGCAGTATTTT; CDR3 protein: CASSFQWGDTQYF